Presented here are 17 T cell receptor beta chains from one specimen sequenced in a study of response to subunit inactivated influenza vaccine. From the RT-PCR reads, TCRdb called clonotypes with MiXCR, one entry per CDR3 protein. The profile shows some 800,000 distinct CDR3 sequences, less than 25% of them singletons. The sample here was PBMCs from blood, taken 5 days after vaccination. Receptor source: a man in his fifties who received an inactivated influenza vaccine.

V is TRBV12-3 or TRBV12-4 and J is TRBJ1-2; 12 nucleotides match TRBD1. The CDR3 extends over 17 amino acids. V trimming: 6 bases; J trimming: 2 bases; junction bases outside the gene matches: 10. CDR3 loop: CASSPPGQGALNYGYTF. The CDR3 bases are TGTGCCAGCAGCCCGCCGGGACAGGGGGCTCTCAACTATGGCTACACCTTC.

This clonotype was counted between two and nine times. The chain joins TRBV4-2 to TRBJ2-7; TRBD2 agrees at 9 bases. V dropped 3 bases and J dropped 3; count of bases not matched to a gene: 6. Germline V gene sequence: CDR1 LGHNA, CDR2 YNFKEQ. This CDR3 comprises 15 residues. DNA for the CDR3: TGTGCCAGCAGCCAGGGACTAGCTGTGGGCTACGAGCAGTACTTC. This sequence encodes CASSQGLAVGYEQYF.

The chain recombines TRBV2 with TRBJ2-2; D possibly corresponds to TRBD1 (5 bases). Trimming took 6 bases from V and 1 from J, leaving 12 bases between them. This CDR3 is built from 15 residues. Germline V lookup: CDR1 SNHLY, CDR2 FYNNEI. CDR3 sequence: CASRESTGNTGELFF. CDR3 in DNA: TGTGCCAGCAGGGAATCAACAGGGAACACCGGGGAGCTGTTTTTT.

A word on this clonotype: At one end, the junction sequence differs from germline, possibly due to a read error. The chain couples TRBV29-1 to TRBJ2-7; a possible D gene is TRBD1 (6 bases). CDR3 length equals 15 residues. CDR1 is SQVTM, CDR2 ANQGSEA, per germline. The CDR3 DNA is TGCACCGTTGACGGGACACCATCCATCTCCTACGAGCAGTACTTC. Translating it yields CTVDGTPSISYEQYF.

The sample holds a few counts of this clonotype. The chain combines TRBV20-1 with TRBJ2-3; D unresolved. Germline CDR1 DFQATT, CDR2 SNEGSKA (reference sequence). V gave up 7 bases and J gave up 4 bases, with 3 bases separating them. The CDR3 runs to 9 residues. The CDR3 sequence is CSDSDTQYF. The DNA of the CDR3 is TGCAGTGACTCAGATACGCAGTATTTT.

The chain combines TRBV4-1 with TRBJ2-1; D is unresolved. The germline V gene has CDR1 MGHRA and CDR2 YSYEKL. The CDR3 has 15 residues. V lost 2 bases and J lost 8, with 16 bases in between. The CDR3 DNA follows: TGCGCCAGCAGCCAAACCGGTCGTTGGGCCGATGAGCAGTTCTTC. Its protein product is CASSQTGRWADEQFF.

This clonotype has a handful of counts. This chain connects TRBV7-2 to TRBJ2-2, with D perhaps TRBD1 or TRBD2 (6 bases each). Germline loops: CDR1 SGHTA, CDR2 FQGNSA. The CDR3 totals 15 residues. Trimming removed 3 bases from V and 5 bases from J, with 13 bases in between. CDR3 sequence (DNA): TGTGCCAGCAGCTTTTGGGGGGCGCGTACCGGGGAGCTGTTTTTT. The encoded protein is CASSFWGARTGELFF.

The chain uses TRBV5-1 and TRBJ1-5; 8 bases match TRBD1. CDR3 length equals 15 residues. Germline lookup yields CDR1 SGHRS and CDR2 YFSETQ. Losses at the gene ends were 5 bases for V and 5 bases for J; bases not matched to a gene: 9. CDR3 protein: CASRRGQGADQPQHF. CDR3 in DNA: TGCGCCAGCAGAAGGGGTCAGGGGGCAGATCAGCCCCAGCATTTT.

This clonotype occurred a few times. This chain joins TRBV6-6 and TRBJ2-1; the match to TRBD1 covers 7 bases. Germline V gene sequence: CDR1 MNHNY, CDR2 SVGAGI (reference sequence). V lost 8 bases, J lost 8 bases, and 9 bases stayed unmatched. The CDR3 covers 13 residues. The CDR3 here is CASGNYRGDEQFF. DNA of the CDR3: TGTGCCAGCGGGAACTACAGGGGCGATGAGCAGTTCTTC.

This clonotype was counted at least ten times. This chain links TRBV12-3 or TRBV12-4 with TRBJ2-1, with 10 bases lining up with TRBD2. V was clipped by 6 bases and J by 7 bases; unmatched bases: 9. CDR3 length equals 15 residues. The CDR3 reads CASSEGGLAMNEQFF. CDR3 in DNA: TGTGCCAGCAGCGAAGGGGGACTAGCGATGAATGAGCAGTTCTTC.

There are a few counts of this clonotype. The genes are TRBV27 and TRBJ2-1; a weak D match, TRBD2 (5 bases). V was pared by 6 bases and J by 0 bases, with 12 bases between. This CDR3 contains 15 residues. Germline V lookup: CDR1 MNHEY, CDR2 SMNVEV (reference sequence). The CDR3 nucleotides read TGTGCCAGCAGCCAAAAAACTAGCTCCTACAATGAGCAGTTCTTC. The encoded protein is CASSQKTSSYNEQFF.

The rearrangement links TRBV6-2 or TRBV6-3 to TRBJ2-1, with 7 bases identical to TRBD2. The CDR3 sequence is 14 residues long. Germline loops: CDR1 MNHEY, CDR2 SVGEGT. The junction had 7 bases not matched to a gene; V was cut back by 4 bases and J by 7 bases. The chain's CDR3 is CASSSVAGRNEQFF. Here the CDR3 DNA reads TGTGCCAGCAGTTCAGTAGCGGGTCGTAATGAGCAGTTCTTC.

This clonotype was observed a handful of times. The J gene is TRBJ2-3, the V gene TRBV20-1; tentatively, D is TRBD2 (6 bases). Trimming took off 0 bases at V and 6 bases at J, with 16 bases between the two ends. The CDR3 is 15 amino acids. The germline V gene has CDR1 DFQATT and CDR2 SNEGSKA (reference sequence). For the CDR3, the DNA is TGCAGTGCTAGAGATAGTCTAGCGCGGCCCGATACGCAGTATTTT. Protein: CSARDSLARPDTQYF.

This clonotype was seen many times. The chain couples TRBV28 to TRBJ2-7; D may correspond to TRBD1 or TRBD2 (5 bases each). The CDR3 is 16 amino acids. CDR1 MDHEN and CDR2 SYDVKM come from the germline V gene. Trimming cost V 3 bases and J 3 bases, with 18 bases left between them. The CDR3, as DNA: TGTGCCAGCAGTTTTCCTACACCTCGGGACCTCTACGAGCAGTACTTC. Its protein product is CASSFPTPRDLYEQYF.

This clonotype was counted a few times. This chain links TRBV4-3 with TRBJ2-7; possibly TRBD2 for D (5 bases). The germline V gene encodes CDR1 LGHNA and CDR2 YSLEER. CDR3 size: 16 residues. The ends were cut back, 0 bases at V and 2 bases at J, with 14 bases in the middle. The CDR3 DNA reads TGCGCCAGCAGCCAAGATATCGTCCAGCGGACCTACGAGCAGTACTTC. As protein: CASSQDIVQRTYEQYF.

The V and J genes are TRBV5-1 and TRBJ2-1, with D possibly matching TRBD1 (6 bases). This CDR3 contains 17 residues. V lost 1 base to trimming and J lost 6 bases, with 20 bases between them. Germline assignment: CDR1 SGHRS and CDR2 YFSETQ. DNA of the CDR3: TGCGCCAGCAGCTTGCTTTTCGGGACCCAGGGGTCCAATGAGCAGTTCTTC. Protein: CASSLLFGTQGSNEQFF.

The CDR3 region has the DNA TGTGCCAGCAGTGAAGTAGACAGGGTGGTCCAGTACTTC. Translated, it gives CASSEVDRVVQYF. V usage is TRBV6-1 and J usage is TRBJ2-5; the match to TRBD1 covers 7 bases. CDR3 size: 13 residues. Germline V lookup: CDR1 MNHNS, CDR2 SASEGT. Losses at the gene ends were 1 base for V and 10 bases for J; bases not matched to a gene: 6.